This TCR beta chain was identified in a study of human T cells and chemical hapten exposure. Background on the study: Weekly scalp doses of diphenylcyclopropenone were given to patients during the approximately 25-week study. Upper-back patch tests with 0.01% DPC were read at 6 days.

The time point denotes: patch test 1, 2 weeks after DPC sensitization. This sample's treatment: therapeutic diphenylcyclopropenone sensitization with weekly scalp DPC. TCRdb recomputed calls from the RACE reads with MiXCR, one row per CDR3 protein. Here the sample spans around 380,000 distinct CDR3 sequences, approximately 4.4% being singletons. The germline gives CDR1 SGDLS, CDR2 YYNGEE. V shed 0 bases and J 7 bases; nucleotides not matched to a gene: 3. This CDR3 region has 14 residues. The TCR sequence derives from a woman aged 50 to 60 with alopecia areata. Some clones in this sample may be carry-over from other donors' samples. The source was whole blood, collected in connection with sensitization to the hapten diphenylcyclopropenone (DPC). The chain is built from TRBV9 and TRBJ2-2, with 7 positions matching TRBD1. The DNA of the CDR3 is TGTGCCAGCAGCGTAGGACAGGGAGTCGGGGAGCTGTTTTTT. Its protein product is CASSVGQGVGELFF.